One sample yielded the 17 T cell receptor beta chains listed below, sequenced in a study of blood T cell repertoires in COVID-19. Assay: immunoSEQ multiplex PCR; the TCRdb copy retains only in-frame clones and omits some. The sample includes under 500,000 clones, about 85% of them seen just once. Input material: PBMCs or T cells enriched from blood (not recorded which). The receptors were sampled from a woman between 18 and 30 years old with acute COVID-19.

The chain couples TRBV5-1 to TRBJ2-3, with 7 bases fitting TRBD1. The CDR3 contains 15 residues. Germline lookup yields CDR1 SGHRS and CDR2 YFSETQ. With V trimmed by 1 base and J by 2 bases, 4 bases remained unmatched. For the CDR3, the DNA is TGCGCCAGCAGCTTGCAAAGGGGGCACACAGATACGCAGTATTTT. This translates into CASSLQRGHTDTQYF.

The chain recombines TRBV7-9 with TRBJ1-6; no clear D. The germline V and J ends were trimmed by 1 base and 7 bases, with 11 bases remaining between them. The length of the CDR3 is 15 residues. Germline V gene lookup returns CDR1 SEHNR and CDR2 FQNEAQ (reference sequence). The CDR3, as DNA: TGTGCCAGCAGCTTAGGGCGGAGCAAAAATTCACCCCTCCACTTT. The encoded protein is CASSLGRSKNSPLHF.

The CDR3 here is CASSLMGPDTQYF. CDR3 DNA sequence: TGTGCCAGCAGCTTAATGGGCCCAGATACGCAGTATTTT. The rearrangement links TRBV6-5 to TRBJ2-3; D unresolved. The germline V gene encodes CDR1 MNHEY and CDR2 SVGAGI. CDR3 size: 13 residues. V shed 6 bases and J shed 4 bases, with 11 bases lying between them.

The genes are TRBV7-2 and TRBJ2-1; 8 nucleotides match TRBD1. Germline trimming cut 5 bases from V and 7 bases from J; bases unmatched to any gene: 7. CDR1 is SGHTA and CDR2 is FQGNSA in the germline V gene. The CDR3 consists of 14 residues. In nucleotides, the CDR3 is TGTGCCAGCAGCCAGACAGGGGCTGAAAATGAGCAGTTCTTC. Protein sequence: CASSQTGAENEQFF.

This rearrangement joins TRBV19 to TRBJ2-5; D is undetermined. From germline, CDR1 is LNHDA and CDR2 SQIVND (reference sequence). Trimming took off 7 bases at V and 1 base at J, with 16 bases between the two ends. This CDR3 comprises 15 residues. CDR3 sequence: CASKRSQVVQETQYF. The DNA for the CDR3 is TGTGCCAGTAAGAGGTCCCAAGTGGTCCAAGAGACCCAGTACTTC. The complete variable domain, with remaining parts taken from reference TRBV19 and TRBJ2-5, reads DGGITQSPKYLFRKEGQNVTLSCEQNLNHDAMYWYRQDPGQGLRLIYYSQIVNDFQKGDIAEGYSVSREKKESFPLTVTSAQKNPTAFYLCASKRSQVVQETQYFGPGTRLLVL.

The chain carries TRBV9 and TRBJ1-1, with 7 bases identical to TRBD1. V lost 0 bases and J lost 2; bases outside the gene matches: 16. Germline V CDR1 and CDR2: SGDLS, YYNGEE. The CDR3 spans 19 residues. CDR3 loop: CASSVDPGLLGGINTEAFF. CDR3 bases: TGTGCCAGCAGCGTAGATCCCGGGCTTCTAGGGGGCATTAACACTGAAGCTTTCTTT.

V usage is TRBV2 and J usage is TRBJ1-5; 7 bases agree with TRBD1. V lost 7 bases to trimming and J lost 1 base; unmatched junction nucleotides: 4. This CDR3 contains 14 residues. CDR1 and CDR2 from the germline V gene are SNHLY and FYNNEI. CDR3: CASTLQGSNQPQHF. In DNA, the CDR3 is TGTGCCAGCACCCTACAGGGGAGCAATCAGCCCCAGCATTTT.

Comments on this clone: Other DNA variants within this sample encode the same CDR3. The DNA of the CDR3 is TGTGCCAGCAGCCCTTCCTACGAGCAGTACTTC. Translated: CASSPSYEQYF. The chain recombines TRBV7-2 with TRBJ2-7; D uncertain. Looked up from germline, CDR1 is SGHTA and CDR2 is FQGNSA. The V and J ends lost 5 bases and 1 base respectively, with 3 bases between them. The CDR3 is 11 amino acids.

The chain employs TRBV7-2 and TRBJ1-5, with 10 bases matching TRBD1. The CDR3 loop spans 15 amino acids. Germline CDR1 is SGHTA and CDR2 is FQGNSA. The V gene end was trimmed by 5 bases and the J gene end by 7 bases; junction bases not matched to a gene: 8. The CDR3 DNA is TGTGCCAGCAGCCTAACGACAGGGGGCGAACAGCCCCAGCATTTT. Translated: CASSLTTGGEQPQHF.

The chain uses TRBV12-3 or TRBV12-4 and TRBJ2-7; TRBD2 aligns across 8 bases. The junction had 4 bases not matched to a gene; V was cut back by 7 bases and J by 2 bases. The CDR3 totals 13 residues. CDR3 DNA sequence: TGTGCCAGCACCTCGGGACTAGCCTACGAGCAGTACTTC. The encoded protein is CASTSGLAYEQYF.

This chain uses TRBV5-1 with TRBJ1-3, with D tentatively TRBD1 (6 bases). V was cut by 0 bases and J by 1 base, with 11 bases left in between. Germline CDR1 is SGHRS and CDR2 is YFSETQ. This CDR3 has 16 residues. The DNA for the CDR3 is TGCGCCAGCAGCTTGGAACCTACAGGGTCTGGAAACACCATATATTTT. It translates to CASSLEPTGSGNTIYF.

The table lists this clone with a count of one. V usage is TRBV7-8 and J usage is TRBJ1-2; perhaps TRBD1 as D (6 bases). CDR1 SGHVS and CDR2 FQNEAQ come from the germline V gene. V was clipped by 3 bases and J by 4 bases, with 18 bases between them. CDR3 length: 16 residues. This CDR3 is CASSLYRDKPSYGYTF. The CDR3 nucleotides are TGTGCCAGCAGCTTGTACAGGGATAAACCATCCTATGGCTACACCTTC.

The rearrangement links TRBV9 to TRBJ2-1; TRBD2 agrees at 8 bases. The V gene's germline CDR1 is SGDLS and CDR2 YYNGEE. CDR3 length equals 15 residues. The J segment lost 1 base and the V segment lost 6 bases, leaving 6 bases of the junction unmatched. The CDR3 is CASTRSGGSYNEQFF. In DNA, the CDR3 is TGTGCCAGCACGAGAAGCGGGGGATCCTACAATGAGCAGTTCTTC. Using reference TRBV9 and TRBJ2-1 for the parts outside the CDR3, the full variable domain is DSGVTQTPKHLITATGQRVTLRCSPRSGDLSVYWYQQSLDQGLQFLIQYYNGEERAKGNILERFSAQQFPDLHSELNLSSLELGDSALYFCASTRSGGSYNEQFFGPGTRLTVL.

The count of this clone is one. The V gene is TRBV7-8, the J gene TRBJ1-5; a possible D gene is TRBD1 (5 bases). Trimming cost V 7 bases and J 4 bases, with 26 bases left between them. This CDR3 is built from 18 residues. CDR1 and CDR2 (germline): SGHVS, FQNEAQ. In DNA form, the CDR3 reads TGTGCCAGCATACTTCACTGGGAGGGGTCAAGGGTTAATCAGCCCCAGCATTTT. It yields the protein CASILHWEGSRVNQPQHF.

The chain recombines TRBV10-3 with TRBJ2-1, with TRBD2 matching 8 bases. Losses at the gene ends were 5 bases for V and 0 bases for J; bases not matched to a gene: 9. In germline, CDR1 is ENHRY, CDR2 SYGVKD. This CDR3 has 17 amino acids. The CDR3 region is CAISNTSGTSSYNEQFF. The CDR3 DNA sequence: TGTGCCATCAGTAACACTAGCGGCACTAGCTCCTACAATGAGCAGTTCTTC.

The chain uses TRBV5-1 and TRBJ1-3; D is undetermined. Germline V gene data show CDR1 as SGHRS and CDR2 as YFSETQ. The length of the CDR3 is 15 residues. V was cut by 4 bases and J by 0 bases, with 11 bases left in between. In nucleotides, the CDR3 is TGCGCCAGCAGCCCACACGGCGGCTCTGGAAACACCATATATTTT. This encodes CASSPHGGSGNTIYF. The full variable domain, its missing parts supplied by reference TRBV5-1 and TRBJ1-3, is KAGVTQTPRYLIKTRGQQVTLSCSPISGHRSVSWYQQTPGQGLQFLFEYFSETQRNKGNFPGRFSGRQFSNSRSEMNVSTLELGDSALYLCASSPHGGSGNTIYFGEGSWLTVV.

CDR3 in DNA: TGTGCCAGCAGCCCTGTGTTTGGAGGCACCGGGGAGCTGTTTTTT. Protein: CASSPVFGGTGELFF. The chain uses TRBV28 and TRBJ2-2, with D possibly TRBD2 on 5 matching bases. Germline lookup yields CDR1 MDHEN and CDR2 SYDVKM. The CDR3 loop spans 15 amino acids. V was trimmed by 6 bases and J by 4 bases, leaving 15 bases between them.